Listed here are 15 T cell receptor beta chains from one sample, sequenced in a study of OX40 agonist ivuxolimab in advanced cancers. Assay: immunoSEQ multiplex PCR; the TCRdb copy retains only in-frame clones and omits some. The sample includes about 64,000 clones, approximately 90% of them seen just once. This material consisted of CD4+ or CD8+ T cells sorted from blood, taken in a trial of the OX40 agonist ivuxolimab. These receptors came from an adult with an advanced solid tumor such as melanoma, head and neck, liver or kidney cancer.

V is TRBV11-2 and J is TRBJ2-1, with TRBD2 matching 8 bases. V was pared by 3 bases and J by 2 bases, with 9 bases of the junction left unmatched. CDR1 is SGHAT and CDR2 is FQNNGV in the germline V gene. The CDR3 runs to 17 residues. The CDR3 loop reads CASSLGSGIVPYNEQFF. The CDR3 DNA is TGTGCCAGCAGCTTGGGTAGCGGGATCGTCCCCTACAATGAGCAGTTCTTC.

The CDR3 coding sequence is TGTGCCAGTAGGCCGGGACAGACTAACTACGAGCAGTACTTC. Its protein product is CASRPGQTNYEQYF. The chain has TRBV19 and TRBJ2-7; 7 bases line up with TRBD1. The CDR3 totals 14 residues. V lost 6 bases, J lost 3 bases, and 8 bases stayed unmatched. Germline assignment: CDR1 LNHDA and CDR2 SQIVND (reference sequence).

The V call is TRBV11-3, the J call TRBJ2-7; TRBD2 is a possible D gene (5 bases). Germline values: CDR1 SGHNT, CDR2 YENEEA. This CDR3 contains 15 residues. Trimming left V 5 bases short and J 1 base short, with 15 bases between. The CDR3 DNA follows: TGTGCCAGCAGCCCCCAGGCCTCGGGATCCTACGAGCAGTACTTC. It translates to CASSPQASGSYEQYF.

The chain is built from TRBV15 and TRBJ2-1, with D tentatively TRBD1 (6 bases). The V gene lost 4 bases and the J gene lost 1 base, with 11 bases spanning the gap. Per the germline V gene, CDR1 is LNHNV and CDR2 is YYDKDF (reference sequence). The CDR3 runs 15 residues. The CDR3 bases are TGTGCCACCAGCACCGGGACATCTTCCTACAATGAGCAGTTCTTC. It translates to CATSTGTSSYNEQFF.

The J gene is TRBJ2-7, the V gene TRBV7-9; D unclear. V was trimmed by 6 bases and J by 7 bases, leaving 19 bases between them. This CDR3 spans 14 amino acids. Germline V gene sequence: CDR1 SEHNR, CDR2 FQNEAQ (reference sequence). CDR3 amino acids: CASRTRTDQGEQYF. CDR3 DNA sequence: TGTGCCAGCAGAACCAGGACGGACCAAGGGGAGCAGTACTTC.

V usage is TRBV10-3 and J usage is TRBJ1-2, with D possibly being TRBD1 (6 bases). Between the trimmed V and J ends, which lost 2 bases and 5 bases, there was a span of 18 bases. The CDR3 runs 16 residues. CDR1 and CDR2 from the germline V gene are ENHRY and SYGVKD. The CDR3 DNA sequence: TGTGCCATCAGTGAGGGCAGCTTTAAGGGGGTATATGGCTACACCTTC. This translates into CAISEGSFKGVYGYTF.

This chain joins TRBV27 and TRBJ2-3; the D call may be TRBD1 or TRBD2 (6 bases each). The germline V gene has CDR1 MNHEY and CDR2 SMNVEV (reference sequence). The V and J ends lost 6 bases and 8 bases respectively, with 12 bases between them. This CDR3 has 12 residues. CDR3 in DNA: TGTGCCAGCAGAGAACAGGGAGGTACGCAGTATTTT. Its translation: CASREQGGTQYF.

The chain carries TRBV6-1 and TRBJ1-5, with D possibly being TRBD1 (5 bases). This CDR3 has 14 amino acids. CDR1 is MNHNS and CDR2 is SASEGT in the germline V gene. V lost 0 bases, J lost 6 bases, and 9 bases lay in between. Here the CDR3 DNA reads TGTGCCAGCAGTGAAGCACAAAGGGGTCAGCCCCAGCATTTT. Translating it yields CASSEAQRGQPQHF.

The chain has TRBV7-6 and TRBJ2-1, with 9 bases matching TRBD2. V dropped 3 bases and J dropped 10; count of bases not matched to a gene: 7. The CDR3 length is 14 residues. The V gene's germline CDR1 is SGHVS and CDR2 FNYEAQ. The CDR3 is CASSLREGGNEQFF. The CDR3 DNA is TGTGCCAGCAGCTTGCGGGAGGGAGGAAACGAGCAGTTCTTC.

The chain recombines TRBV19 with TRBJ1-2, with TRBD1 identical over 9 bases. The germline gives CDR1 LNHDA, CDR2 SQIVND (reference sequence). This CDR3 spans 16 amino acids. The V and J ends lost 3 bases and 4 bases, in that order; junction bases with no gene match: 9. The DNA for the CDR3 is TGTGCCAGTAGTATGTTGACAGGGGGTTCGGGCTATGGCTACACCTTC. This translates into CASSMLTGGSGYGYTF. The full variable domain, in which reference TRBV19 and TRBJ1-2 provide the parts outside the CDR3, is DGGITQSPKYLFRKEGQNVTLSCEQNLNHDAMYWYRQDPGQGLRLIYYSQIVNDFQKGDIAEGYSVSREKKESFPLTVTSAQKNPTAFYLCASSMLTGGSGYGYTFGSGTRLTVV.

The rearrangement joins TRBV9 to TRBJ1-2; TRBD1 might be the D (6 bases). The CDR3 covers 14 residues. Trimming removed 4 bases from V and 8 bases from J, with 18 bases in between. In germline, CDR1 is SGDLS, CDR2 YYNGEE. The CDR3 nucleotides read TGTGCCAGCAGCCCCCCGGTGGGGGCAGGGGGCTACACCTTC. Amino acid sequence: CASSPPVGAGGYTF. Looking up the rest from reference TRBV9 and TRBJ1-2 gives the full variable domain: DSGVTQTPKHLITATGQRVTLRCSPRSGDLSVYWYQQSLDQGLQFLIQYYNGEERAKGNILERFSAQQFPDLHSELNLSSLELGDSALYFCASSPPVGAGGYTFGSGTRLTVV.

The rearrangement joins TRBV11-2 to TRBJ2-2; 8 positions agree with TRBD2. The trim removed 5 bases at V and 4 bases at J, leaving 9 bases unmatched. This CDR3 spans 16 amino acids. CDR1 SGHAT and CDR2 FQNNGV come from the germline V gene. The CDR3: CASSQGTRPATGELFF. In DNA, the CDR3 is TGTGCCAGCAGCCAAGGGACTAGGCCAGCCACCGGGGAGCTGTTTTTT.

The rearrangement uses TRBV29-1 and TRBJ2-5, with D possibly matching TRBD2 (5 bases). CDR3 length: 12 residues. Germline CDR1 is SQVTM and CDR2 is ANQGSEA. Between the trimmed V and J ends, which lost 7 bases and 2 bases, there was a span of 11 bases. CDR3 coding DNA: TGCAGCGGTGCCCGGGGACAAGAGACCCAGTACTTC. It codes for CSGARGQETQYF.

The CDR3 nucleotides are TGCGCCAGCAGCACTCCTAGCGGGAGCACAGATACGCAGTATTTT. This translates into CASSTPSGSTDTQYF. This chain uses TRBV5-1 with TRBJ2-3, with TRBD2 matching 8 bases. Trimming at V came to 4 bases and at J to 0 bases, leaving 4 bases not matched to a gene. CDR3 length: 15 residues. The germline CDR1 and CDR2 sequences are SGHRS and YFSETQ.

The rearrangement uses TRBV15 and TRBJ1-2; TRBD1 is a possible D gene (5 bases). Germline V gives CDR1 LNHNV, CDR2 YYDKDF (reference sequence). V dropped 7 bases and J dropped 4 bases, with 7 bases sitting between them. This CDR3 contains 11 residues. The CDR3 coding sequence is TGTGCCACCATCGGGACCTATGGCTACACCTTC. Encoded protein: CATIGTYGYTF. Variable domain in full (rest from reference TRBV15 and TRBJ1-2): DAMVIQNPRYQVTQFGKPVTLSCSQTLNHNVMYWYQQKSSQAPKLLFHYYDKDFNNEADTPDNFQSRRPNTSFCFLDIRSPGLGDTAMYLCATIGTYGYTFGSGTRLTVV.